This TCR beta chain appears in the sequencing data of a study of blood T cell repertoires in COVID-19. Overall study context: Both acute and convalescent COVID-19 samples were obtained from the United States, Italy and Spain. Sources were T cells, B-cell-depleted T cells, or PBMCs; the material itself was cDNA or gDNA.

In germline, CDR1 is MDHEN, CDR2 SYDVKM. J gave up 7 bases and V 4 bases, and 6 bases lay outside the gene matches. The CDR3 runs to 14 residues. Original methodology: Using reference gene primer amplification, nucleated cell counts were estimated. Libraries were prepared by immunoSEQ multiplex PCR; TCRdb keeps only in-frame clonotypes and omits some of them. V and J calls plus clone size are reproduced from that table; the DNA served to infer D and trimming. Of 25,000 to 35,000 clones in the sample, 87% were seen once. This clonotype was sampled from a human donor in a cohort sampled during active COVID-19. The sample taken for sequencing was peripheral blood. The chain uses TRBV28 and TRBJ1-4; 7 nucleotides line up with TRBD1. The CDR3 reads CASSSGTVSEKLFF. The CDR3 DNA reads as TGTGCCAGCAGTTCGGGGACAGTTTCTGAAAAACTGTTTTTT.